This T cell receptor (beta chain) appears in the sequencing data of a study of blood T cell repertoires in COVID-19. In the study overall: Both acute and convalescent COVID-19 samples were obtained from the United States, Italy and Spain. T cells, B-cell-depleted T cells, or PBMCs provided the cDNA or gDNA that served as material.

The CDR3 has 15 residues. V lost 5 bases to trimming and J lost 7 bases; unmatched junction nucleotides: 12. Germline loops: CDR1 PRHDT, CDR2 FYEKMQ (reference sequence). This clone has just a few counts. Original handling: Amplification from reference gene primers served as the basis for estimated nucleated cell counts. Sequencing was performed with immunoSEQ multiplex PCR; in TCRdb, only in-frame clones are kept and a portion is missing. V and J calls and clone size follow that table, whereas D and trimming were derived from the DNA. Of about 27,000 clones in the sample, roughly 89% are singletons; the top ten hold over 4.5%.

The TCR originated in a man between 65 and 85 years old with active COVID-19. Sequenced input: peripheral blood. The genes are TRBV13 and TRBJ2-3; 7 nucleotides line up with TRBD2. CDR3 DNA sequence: TGTGCCAGCAGCCTTATCCAAACGGGGGGAAATACGCAGTATTTT. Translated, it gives CASSLIQTGGNTQYF.